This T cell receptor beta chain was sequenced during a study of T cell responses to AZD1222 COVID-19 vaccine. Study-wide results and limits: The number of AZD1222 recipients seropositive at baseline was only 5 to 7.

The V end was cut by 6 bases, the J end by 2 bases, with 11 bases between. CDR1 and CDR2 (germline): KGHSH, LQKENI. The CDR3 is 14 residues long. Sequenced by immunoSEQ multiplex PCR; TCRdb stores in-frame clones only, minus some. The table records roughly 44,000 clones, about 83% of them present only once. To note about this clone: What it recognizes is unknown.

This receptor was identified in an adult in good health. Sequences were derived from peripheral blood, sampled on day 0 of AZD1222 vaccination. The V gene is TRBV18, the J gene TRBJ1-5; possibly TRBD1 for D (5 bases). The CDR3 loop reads CASSGVEGNQPQHF. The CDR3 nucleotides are TGTGCCAGCTCGGGGGTGGAAGGCAATCAGCCCCAGCATTTT.